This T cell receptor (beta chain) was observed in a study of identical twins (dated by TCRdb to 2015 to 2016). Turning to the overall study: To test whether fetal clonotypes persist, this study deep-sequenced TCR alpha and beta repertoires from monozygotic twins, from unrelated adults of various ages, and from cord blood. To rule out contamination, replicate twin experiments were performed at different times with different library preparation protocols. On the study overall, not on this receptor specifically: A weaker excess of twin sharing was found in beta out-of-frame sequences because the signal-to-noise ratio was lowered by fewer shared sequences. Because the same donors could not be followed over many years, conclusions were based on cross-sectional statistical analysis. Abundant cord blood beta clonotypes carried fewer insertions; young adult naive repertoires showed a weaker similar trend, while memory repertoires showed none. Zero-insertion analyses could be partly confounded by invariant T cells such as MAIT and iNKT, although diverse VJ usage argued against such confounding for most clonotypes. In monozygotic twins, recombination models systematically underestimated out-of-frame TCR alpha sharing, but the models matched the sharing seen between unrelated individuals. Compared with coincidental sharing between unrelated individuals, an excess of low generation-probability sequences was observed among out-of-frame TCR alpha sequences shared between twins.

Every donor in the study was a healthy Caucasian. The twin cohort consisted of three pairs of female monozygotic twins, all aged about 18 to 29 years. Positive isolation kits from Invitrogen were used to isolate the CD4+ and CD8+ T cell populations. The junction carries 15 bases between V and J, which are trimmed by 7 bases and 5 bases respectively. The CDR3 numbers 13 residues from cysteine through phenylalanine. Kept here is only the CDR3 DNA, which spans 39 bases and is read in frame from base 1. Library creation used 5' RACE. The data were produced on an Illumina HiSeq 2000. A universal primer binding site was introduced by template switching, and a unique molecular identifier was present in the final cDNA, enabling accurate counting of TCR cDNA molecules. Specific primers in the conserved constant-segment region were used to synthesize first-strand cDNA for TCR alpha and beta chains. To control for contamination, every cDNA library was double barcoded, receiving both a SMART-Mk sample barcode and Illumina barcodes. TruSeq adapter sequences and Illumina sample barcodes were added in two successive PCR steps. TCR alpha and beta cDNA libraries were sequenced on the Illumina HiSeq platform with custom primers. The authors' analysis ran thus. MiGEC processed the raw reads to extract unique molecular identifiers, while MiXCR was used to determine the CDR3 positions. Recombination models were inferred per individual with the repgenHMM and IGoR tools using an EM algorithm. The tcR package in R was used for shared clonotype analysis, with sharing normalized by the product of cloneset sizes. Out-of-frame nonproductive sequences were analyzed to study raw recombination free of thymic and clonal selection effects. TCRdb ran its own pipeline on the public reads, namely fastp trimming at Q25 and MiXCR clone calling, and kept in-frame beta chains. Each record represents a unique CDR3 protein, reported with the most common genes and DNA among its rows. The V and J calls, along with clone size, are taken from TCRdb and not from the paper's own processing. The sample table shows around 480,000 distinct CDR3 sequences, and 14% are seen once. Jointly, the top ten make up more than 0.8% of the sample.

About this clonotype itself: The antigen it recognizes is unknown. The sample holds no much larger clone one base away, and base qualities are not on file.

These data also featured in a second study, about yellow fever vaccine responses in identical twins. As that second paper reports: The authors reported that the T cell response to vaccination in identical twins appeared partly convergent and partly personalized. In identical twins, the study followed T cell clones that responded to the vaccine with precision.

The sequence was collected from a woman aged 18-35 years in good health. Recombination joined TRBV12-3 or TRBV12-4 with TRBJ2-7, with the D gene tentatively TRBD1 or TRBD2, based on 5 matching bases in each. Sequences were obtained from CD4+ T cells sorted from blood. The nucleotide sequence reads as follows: TGTGCCAGCACCCCCGGATGGGACCACGAGCAGTACTTC. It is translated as CASTPGWDHEQYF.